The rows below give T cell receptor beta chains drawn from one sample of a study of Graves' ophthalmopathy and Graves' hyperthyroidism. MiXCR, applied by TCRdb to the multiplex PCR reads, yields one record per CDR3 protein. The table includes over a million distinct CDR3 sequences, about two fifths detected once. Sequencing was performed on peripheral blood or thyroid tissue (not recorded which). The receptors come from an adult man with Graves' hyperthyroidism. Both conserved end residues are part of each CDR3.

len: 13
v_gene: TRBV12-3/TRBV12-4
j_gene: TRBJ1-5
CDR3aa: CASRVGVYQPQHF

len: 15
v_gene: TRBV5-4
j_gene: TRBJ1-2
CDR3aa: CASSLGDRAFLGYTF

len: 14
v_gene: TRBV15
j_gene: .
CDR3aa: CATSGTSGRNEQFF

len: 15
v_gene: TRBV10-1
j_gene: TRBJ2-2
CDR3aa: CASSEGNSNTGELFF

len: 15
v_gene: TRBV7-9
j_gene: TRBJ2-5
CDR3aa: CASSFRLGLQETQYF

len: 15
v_gene: TRBV7-8
j_gene: TRBJ2-7
CDR3aa: CASSSRGGSSYEQYF

len: 14
v_gene: TRBV29-1
j_gene: TRBJ2-7
CDR3aa: CSVEPGQAAYEQYF

len: 13
v_gene: TRBV7-6
j_gene: TRBJ1-1
CDR3aa: CASSLGGGREAFF

len: 14
v_gene: TRBV7-9
j_gene: TRBJ1-2
CDR3aa: CASSPQGGSDGYTF

len: 17
v_gene: TRBV27
j_gene: TRBJ1-3
CDR3aa: CASRPLDGRDSGNTIYF

len: 12
v_gene: TRBV10-3
j_gene: TRBJ2-1
CDR3aa: CAISGTEGVEFF

len: 13
v_gene: TRBV12-5
j_gene: TRBJ2-2
CDR3aa: CASGPHNTGELFF

len: 15
v_gene: TRBV6-6
j_gene: TRBJ1-5
CDR3aa: CASSPGTDGDQPQHF

len: 14
v_gene: TRBV15
j_gene: TRBJ1-5
CDR3aa: CATSSLRRDQPQHF

len: 15
v_gene: TRBV20-1
j_gene: TRBJ2-7
CDR3aa: CSARDPRVATREQYF

len: 16
v_gene: TRBV4-1
j_gene: TRBJ2-7
CDR3aa: CASRPGFSRGGDEQYF

len: 11
v_gene: TRBV28
j_gene: TRBJ1-3
CDR3aa: CATSTGNTIYF

len: 16
v_gene: TRBV19
j_gene: TRBJ1-2
CDR3aa: CASSISGAADNYGYTF

len: 14
v_gene: TRBV19
j_gene: TRBJ2-7
CDR3aa: CASSSPPQGEEQYF

len: 14
v_gene: TRBV24-1
j_gene: TRBJ1-1
CDR3aa: CATSESGRNTEAFF

len: 15
v_gene: TRBV15
j_gene: TRBJ1-2
CDR3aa: CATRPNGQANYGYTF

len: 13
v_gene: TRBV20-1
j_gene: TRBJ2-7
CDR3aa: CSAQGAGVHEQYF

len: 13
v_gene: TRBV19
j_gene: TRBJ2-5
CDR3aa: CASSMGTKETQYF

len: 10
v_gene: TRBV20-1
j_gene: TRBJ1-1
CDR3aa: CSAGDPKAFF

len: 13
v_gene: TRBV7-8
j_gene: TRBJ1-1
CDR3aa: CASSSTRDTEAFF

len: 13
v_gene: TRBV9
j_gene: TRBJ1-5
CDR3aa: CASSVGGHQPQHF

len: 13
v_gene: TRBV5-6
j_gene: .
CDR3aa: CASTGGIHNEQFF

len: 13
v_gene: TRBV9
j_gene: TRBJ1-1
CDR3aa: CASSVGDANEAFF

len: 15
v_gene: TRBV12-3/TRBV12-4
j_gene: TRBJ2-7
CDR3aa: CASGLGPGLGVEQYF

len: 14
v_gene: TRBV2
j_gene: TRBJ2-7
CDR3aa: CASSFPGGPGEQYF

len: 13
v_gene: TRBV2
j_gene: TRBJ2-6
CDR3aa: CASRETGANVLTF

len: 15
v_gene: TRBV7-9
j_gene: TRBJ1-4
CDR3aa: CASSLTQGTGEKLFF